A selection of T cell receptor beta chains follows, all from one sample in a study of T cells in Graves' hyperthyroidism and ophthalmopathy. TCRdb ran MiXCR on the multiplex PCR reads and lists one entry per CDR3 protein. Of more than 300,000 distinct CDR3 sequences listed, about 18% are singletons. What was sequenced was blood. Receptors originate from a man younger than 35 with Graves' ophthalmopathy. CDR3s include the opening cysteine and the closing phenylalanine or tryptophan. Each record gives: V gene, J gene, clone size, D gene, CDR3 length, CDR3 DNA, CDR3 protein. The D gene is left open where the match is weak. Rows may omit the clone size; those that give it use once, few, many or a size class.

>TRBV11-3|TRBJ2-1|many|TRBD2|16
TGTGCCAGCAGCTTACTAGCGGGGGGGCTCAGCAATGAGCAGTTCTTC
CASSLLAGGLSNEQFF
>TRBV6-2/TRBV6-3|TRBJ1-2|few|NA|14
TGTGCCAGCAGTTCCCGGACGGCAGACTATGGCTACACCTTC
CASSSRTADYGYTF
>TRBV13|TRBJ2-7|many|TRBD1|15
TGTGCCAGCAGCTTTCCGGGACAGGGGAACTACGAGCAGTACTTC
CASSFPGQGNYEQYF
>TRBV27|TRBJ1-4|few|TRBD1|14
TGTGCCAGCAGTTTCCAGGGGGCGGGTGAAAAACTGTTTTTT
CASSFQGAGEKLFF
>TRBV6-1|TRBJ1-1|few|NA|13
TGTGCCAGCAGGGTGTTAGGGGGCACTGAAGCTTTCTTT
CASRVLGGTEAFF
>TRBV20-1|TRBJ2-3|few|TRBD1|13
TGCAGTGCTGGACAGGGGGCAACAGATACGCAGTATTTT
CSAGQGATDTQYF
>TRBV4-1|TRBJ1-6|NA|TRBD1|17
TGCGCCAGCAGCCAAGACGGGATGGGACAGACAAATTCACCCCTCCACTTT
CASSQDGMGQTNSPLHF
>TRBV20-1|TRBJ1-2|NA|TRBD1|13
TGCAGTGCTAGAGGACAGGGCGGCGGTGGCTACACCTTC
CSARGQGGGGYTF
>TRBV19|TRBJ1-2|NA|NA|18
TGTGCCAGTAGTATAGAAGGGACGGGGACCACCCTTCACTATGGCTACACCTTC
CASSIEGTGTTLHYGYTF
>TRBV20-1|TRBJ2-3|NA|TRBD1|13
TGCAGTGCAACGGGACAGGACCCAGATACGCAGTATTTT
CSATGQDPDTQYF
>TRBV12-3/TRBV12-4|TRBJ1-5|many|NA|15
TGTGCCAGCAGCAATCAGGTGGAAAGGCCTCAGCCCCAGCATTTT
CASSNQVERPQPQHF
>TRBV10-3|TRBJ1-2|many|TRBD1|12
TGTGCCACCTCCGGGACAGAGGATGGCTACACCTTC
CATSGTEDGYTF
>TRBV14|TRBJ2-1|NA|NA|15
TGTGCCAGCAGCCAAGATCTGAGGGCGTACAATGAGCAGTTCTTC
CASSQDLRAYNEQFF
>TRBV6-5|TRBJ1-1|few|TRBD1|16
TGTGCCAGCAGTTACCGGGACTTCCAGGGGGCCGCTGAAGCTTTCTTT
CASSYRDFQGAAEAFF
>TRBV10-2|TRBJ1-5|NA|NA|13
TGCGCCAGTGCGGGGGCTTACAATCAGCCCCAGCATTTT
CASAGAYNQPQHF
>TRBV2|TRBJ1-2|many|NA|12
TGTGCCAGCAGGGAAGACAACTATGGCTACACCTTC
CASREDNYGYTF
>TRBV9|TRBJ1-1|few|NA|16
TGTGCCAGCAGCGTAGGTGGGGGCTCAGGAGACACTGAAGCTTTCTTT
CASSVGGGSGDTEAFF
>TRBV18|TRBJ2-7|NA|NA|13
TGTGCCAGCTCACCGAGGAAGCTAGACGAGCAGTACTTC
CASSPRKLDEQYF
>TRBV6-2/TRBV6-3|TRBJ2-2|many|TRBD2|19
TGTGCCAGCAGTTACCCGGCGTCTTCTAGCGGGGGAGGTGTCGGGGAGCTGTTTTTT
CASSYPASSSGGGVGELFF
>TRBV6-1|TRBJ2-3|NA|NA|15
TGTGCCAGCAGTCAATATCCAAACGAGGCAGATACGCAGTATTTT
CASSQYPNEADTQYF
>TRBV5-8|TRBJ1-1|NA|NA|14
TGTGCCAGCAGCGCTCCGTCGGGGACCACTGAAGCTTTCTTT
CASSAPSGTTEAFF
>TRBV15|TRBJ1-1|many|NA|15
TGTGCCACCAGCAGAGATTGGGCAGGGCGAGTAGGAGCTTTCTTT
CATSRDWAGRVGAFF
>TRBV12-3/TRBV12-4|TRBJ2-7|many|NA|12
TGTGCCAGCAGTTTTGGCTCCTACGAGCAGTACTTC
CASSFGSYEQYF
>TRBV6-1|TRBJ2-5|many|NA|16
TGTGCCAGCAGTTCGGACGGAGACGGCTGGGGAGAGACCCAGTACTTC
CASSSDGDGWGETQYF